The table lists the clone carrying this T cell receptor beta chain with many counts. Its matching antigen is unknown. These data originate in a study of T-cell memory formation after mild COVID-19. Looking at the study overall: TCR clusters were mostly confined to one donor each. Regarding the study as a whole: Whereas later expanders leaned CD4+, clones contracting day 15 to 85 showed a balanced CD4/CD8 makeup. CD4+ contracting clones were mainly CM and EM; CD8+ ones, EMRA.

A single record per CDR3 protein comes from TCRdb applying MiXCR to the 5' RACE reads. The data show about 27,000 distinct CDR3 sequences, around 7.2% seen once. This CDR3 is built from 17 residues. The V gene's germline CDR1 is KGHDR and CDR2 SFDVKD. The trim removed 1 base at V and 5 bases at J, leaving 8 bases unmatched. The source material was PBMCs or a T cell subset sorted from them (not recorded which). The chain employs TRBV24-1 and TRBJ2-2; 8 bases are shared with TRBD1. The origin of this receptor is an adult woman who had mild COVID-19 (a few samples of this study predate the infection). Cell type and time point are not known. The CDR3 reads CATSDFRTGRLTGELFF. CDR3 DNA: TGTGCCACCAGTGATTTTCGGACAGGGAGATTGACCGGGGAGCTGTTTTTT.